A selection of T cell receptor beta chains follows, all from one sample in a study of siplizumab effects on memory and regulatory T cells. Sequencing used immunoSEQ multiplex PCR; TCRdb keeps in-frame clones, though not all of them. The sample has around 100,000 clones, nearly 95% seen once; the top ten hold about 12%. Source material: non-Treg CD4+ T cells sorted from blood. The receptors were sampled from a human donor in good health. CDR3s include the opening cysteine and the closing phenylalanine or tryptophan. Each record gives: CDR3 DNA, CDR3 protein, D gene, J gene, V gene, clone size. A D gene is named only where the DNA matches it firmly. Expanded clones are given a class, and other clones once, few, many or no size at all.

TGTGCCAGCAGCCAGGGCGGGGACAGGGGCTATGGCTACACCTTC,CASSQGGDRGYGYTF,TRBD1,TRBJ1-2,TRBV7-9,NA
TGTGCCAGCAGCCAAAGGGGGCTGGGGAGGCGATCCTACAATGAGCAGTTCTTC,CASSQRGLGRRSYNEQFF,NA,TRBJ2-1,TRBV14,NA
TGTGCCTGGAGTGGCCCGGCGGTCCAGGTGACCCAGTACTTC,CAWSGPAVQVTQYF,NA,TRBJ2-5,TRBV30,NA
TGTGCCAGCAGGCTGACCCTAGCGGCAACCTACGAGCAGTACTTC,CASRLTLAATYEQYF,TRBD2,TRBJ2-7,TRBV5-4,NA
TGCGCCAGCAGCCTCAATACCGTTTGGGAGCAGTACTTC,CASSLNTVWEQYF,NA,TRBJ2-7,TRBV4-1,NA
TGCAGCGTTTGGGACAGGGGGCTCACAGATACGCAGTATTTT,CSVWDRGLTDTQYF,TRBD1,TRBJ2-3,TRBV29-1,NA
TGTGCCAGCTCACATGGGACTAGCGAAAAGACCCAGTACTTC,CASSHGTSEKTQYF,TRBD2,TRBJ2-5,TRBV18,NA
TGTGCCAGCAGCTCCACGGGACGCTGGGACGAGCAGTACTTC,CASSSTGRWDEQYF,NA,TRBJ2-7,TRBV7-2,NA
TGTGCCAGCAGTGAAGTTGGGGTTTTAGATGTGAATTTT,CASSEVGVLDVNF,NA,TRBJ1-5,TRBV6-1,NA
TGTGCCACCAGCAGGGACAGTGGCAATCAGCCCCAGCATTTT,CATSRDSGNQPQHF,NA,TRBJ1-5,TRBV15,NA
TGTGCCAGCAGTTTCGGGATCCCCCGTAGCACAGATACGCAGTATTTT,CASSFGIPRSTDTQYF,NA,TRBJ2-3,TRBV27,NA
TGTGCCTGGAGTGGGGACACCACTACGCAGTATTTT,CAWSGDTTTQYF,NA,TRBJ2-3,TRBV30,NA
TGTGCCAGTAGGGCGGGGCAGGGAAGTCAGCCCCAGCATTTT,CASRAGQGSQPQHF,NA,TRBJ1-5,TRBV19,once
TGTGCCACCAGCAGAGATTTCGGCACACGGACCTTT,CATSRDFGTRTF,NA,TRBJ1-1,TRBV15,NA
TGTGCCAGCTCACAACGGACAGGGGCGAACACTGAAGCTTTCTTT,CASSQRTGANTEAFF,TRBD1,TRBJ1-1,TRBV18,NA
TGTGCCAGCTCACCGGACAGGAAAGAGACCCAGTACTTC,CASSPDRKETQYF,TRBD1,TRBJ2-5,TRBV18,NA
TGTGCCAGTAGTAGGACAGGGATTTCCTACGAGCAGTACTTC,CASSRTGISYEQYF,TRBD1,TRBJ2-7,TRBV19,NA
TGTGCCAGCAGCTGGAGGACTGCGAACACCGGGGAGCTGTTTTTT,CASSWRTANTGELFF,NA,TRBJ2-2,TRBV9,NA
TGTGCCAGCAGCTTAGCGGAGGGAATGGGCGAGCAGTACTTC,CASSLAEGMGEQYF,NA,TRBJ2-7,TRBV7-2,NA
TGTGCCAGCAGTGAAGCAACGAGGCCTAATGAAAAACTGTTTTTT,CASSEATRPNEKLFF,NA,TRBJ1-4,TRBV6-1,NA
TGTGCCAGCAGCAGGGGGCCCCATGAAGCTTTCTTT,CASSRGPHEAFF,TRBD1,TRBJ1-1,TRBV6-5,NA
TGTGCCAGCAGCCAAGCGGGACTAGCGGGCGAGTCTAGCACAGATACGCAGTATTTT,CASSQAGLAGESSTDTQYF,TRBD2,TRBJ2-3,TRBV4-2,NA
TGTGCCAGCAGCGCTGATCCGGGACAGGGGGCCGGGGAGCTGTTTTTT,CASSADPGQGAGELFF,TRBD1,TRBJ2-2,TRBV9,NA
TGCGCCAGCAGCTTGGTTAGCGGAAGCACAGATACGCAGTATTTT,CASSLVSGSTDTQYF,NA,TRBJ2-3,TRBV5-1,NA
TGTGCCAGCAGTGAAATTCTGGATCAGCCCCAGCATTTT,CASSEILDQPQHF,NA,TRBJ1-5,TRBV6-1,NA
TGTGCCAGCAGCACGGGGAGAGCTAGAGGGGCCAACGTCCTGACTTTC,CASSTGRARGANVLTF,NA,TRBJ2-6,TRBV5-8,NA
TGTGCCAGCTCACCAACTGGGACCTGGGATCAGCCCCAGCATTTT,CASSPTGTWDQPQHF,NA,TRBJ1-5,TRBV18,few
TGTGCCACCTACAGGGGTCCCTACGAGCAGTACTTC,CATYRGPYEQYF,TRBD1,TRBJ2-7,TRBV6-5,NA
TGCGCCAGCAGCAGAACCTATACGACAGGGAGATCTGGAAACACCATATATTTT,CASSRTYTTGRSGNTIYF,TRBD1,TRBJ1-3,TRBV5-1,NA
TGTGCCATCAGTTTCGACAAGGACTATGGCTACACCTTC,CAISFDKDYGYTF,NA,TRBJ1-2,TRBV10-3,few
TGTGCCACCAGCAGAGCCCGGAGGACCTCTGGGGCCAACGTCCTGACTTTC,CATSRARRTSGANVLTF,NA,TRBJ2-6,TRBV15,NA
TGTGCCAGCAGCTTAAACAGGGGACGCTACACCTTC,CASSLNRGRYTF,TRBD1,TRBJ1-2,TRBV5-4,NA
TGTGCCAGTTACCAGGGGGCTGGAGAAAAACTGTTTTTT,CASYQGAGEKLFF,TRBD1,TRBJ1-4,TRBV19,NA
TGTGCCACCAGCAGTGGACCTTTGGGGACCCAGTACTTC,CATSSGPLGTQYF,NA,TRBJ2-5,TRBV15,NA
TGTGCCAGCACCATAGCGGGAGGGAGAACAGATACGCAGTATTTT,CASTIAGGRTDTQYF,TRBD2,TRBJ2-3,TRBV7-2,NA
TGTGCCAGCAGTAGGGTCTGGCAAGAGACCCAGTACTTC,CASSRVWQETQYF,NA,TRBJ2-5,TRBV6-6,NA
TGTGCCAGCAGCAGGGACAGGGGGCGCGCGTACGAGCAGTACTTC,CASSRDRGRAYEQYF,TRBD1,TRBJ2-7,TRBV5-5,once
TGTGCCATCAGTGAGGGTGGCGGAAAATACACAGATACGCAGTATTTT,CAISEGGGKYTDTQYF,NA,TRBJ2-3,TRBV10-3,NA
TGTGCCAGAAGCTCACCCTTTTTGGGGGGCACAGATACGCAGTATTTT,CARSSPFLGGTDTQYF,NA,TRBJ2-3,TRBV5-3,NA
TGTGCTAGTGGCCAAGGGACAGCCGGAAACACCATATATTTT,CASGQGTAGNTIYF,TRBD1,TRBJ1-3,TRBV12-5,NA
TGTGCCAGCAGCTCCCTAGGACAGGGTTTAGAGACCCAGTACTTC,CASSSLGQGLETQYF,TRBD1,TRBJ2-5,TRBV5-5,NA
TGTGCCAGCACCTTCGGACAGTCGAACACTGAAGCTTTCTTT,CASTFGQSNTEAFF,NA,TRBJ1-1,TRBV2,NA
TGTGCCAGCTCACCACCGAGCCACAATCGGGACACCGGGGAGCTGTTTTTT,CASSPPSHNRDTGELFF,NA,TRBJ2-2,TRBV18,few
TGTGCCAGCAGAACCGGGACTAGCGGGCTGGCGGTTCCCCGGGAGCTGTTTTTT,CASRTGTSGLAVPRELFF,TRBD2,TRBJ2-2,TRBV7-2,once
TGTGCCAGCAGCCCAGGGGGAGAAAGCAATCAGCCCCAGCATTTT,CASSPGGESNQPQHF,TRBD1,TRBJ1-5,TRBV7-2,NA
TGTGCCACCCTCCGACAGGGCCATGAGCAGTTCTTC,CATLRQGHEQFF,TRBD1,TRBJ2-1,TRBV6-1,NA
TGTGCCAGCAGCCGACAGGGAACTAGCCACGACGAGCAGTACTTC,CASSRQGTSHDEQYF,NA,TRBJ2-7,TRBV7-2,NA
TGCGCCAGCAGGCATCCCCGGGGCGGTGATAATGAGCAGTTCTTC,CASRHPRGGDNEQFF,NA,TRBJ2-1,TRBV4-1,NA
TGTGCCAGCAGCTTGGAGGCCATCTCTGGAAACACCATATATTTT,CASSLEAISGNTIYF,NA,TRBJ1-3,TRBV5-5,NA
TGTGCCAGCAGTGACCCGGGACGGTTTAGCAATCAGCCCCAGCATTTT,CASSDPGRFSNQPQHF,NA,TRBJ1-5,TRBV6-4,NA
TGCGCCAGCAGCTTGAGAGGGGGCAGGGAGCCCCAGCATTTT,CASSLRGGREPQHF,TRBD1,TRBJ1-5,TRBV5-1,NA
TGTGCCAGCAGTGAATCAGCCCATGAGCAGTTCTTC,CASSESAHEQFF,NA,TRBJ2-1,TRBV2,few
TGTGCCAGCAGCTTGGGAGGCAGGGGGAGTAATGAAAAACTGTTTTTT,CASSLGGRGSNEKLFF,TRBD1,TRBJ1-4,TRBV4-2,NA